Presented here are 8 T cell receptor beta chains from one specimen sequenced in a study of blood T cells in healthy people across ages. Alongside a J-beta primer mix, a sample-barcoded 5' primer served in a second PCR lasting about 7 to 11 cycles. Each CDR3 protein is one row after TCRdb ran MiXCR on the 5' RACE reads. Of fewer than 900,000 distinct CDR3 sequences listed, roughly 44% were seen once; the top ten hold 20% to 25%. What was sequenced was blood. The receptors derive from a woman in her sixties or seventies in good health.

V and J are TRBV15 and TRBJ2-1, with TRBD2 matching over 10 bases. J gave up 3 bases and V 2 bases, and 7 bases lay outside the gene matches. The CDR3 runs to 17 residues. The germline V gene encodes CDR1 LNHNV and CDR2 YYDKDF (reference sequence). This chain's CDR3 is CATSRTLAGDLYNEQFF. Written as DNA, the CDR3 is TGTGCCACCAGCAGAACTCTAGCGGGAGACCTCTACAATGAGCAGTTCTTC. The full variable domain, its missing parts supplied by reference TRBV15 and TRBJ2-1, is DAMVIQNPRYQVTQFGKPVTLSCSQTLNHNVMYWYQQKSSQAPKLLFHYYDKDFNNEADTPDNFQSRRPNTSFCFLDIRSPGLGDTAMYLCATSRTLAGDLYNEQFFGPGTRLTVL.

This chain connects TRBV20-1 to TRBJ2-7; TRBD2 agrees at 16 bases. The ends lost 4 bases at V and 6 bases at J; junction bases unmatched: 3. The CDR3 sequence is 14 residues long. Per the germline V gene, CDR1 is DFQATT and CDR2 is SNEGSKA (reference sequence). The CDR3 reads CSAKGLAGGGEQYF. The CDR3 DNA reads as TGCAGTGCTAAGGGACTAGCGGGAGGGGGCGAGCAGTACTTC.

V gene TRBV27 combines with J gene TRBJ2-4, with 8 bases aligning to TRBD1. The better agreement between TRBJ2-7 and the DNA end casts doubt on the J call. This CDR3 spans 16 amino acids. Looked up from germline, CDR1 is MNHEY and CDR2 is SMNVEV (reference sequence). The CDR3 protein is CASSWSRDRFWAEQYF. CDR3 sequence (DNA): TGTGCCAGCAGTTGGTCTCGGGACAGGTTTTGGGCCGAGCAGTACTTC.

This clonotype was picked up one time. The V gene is TRBV5-6, the J gene TRBJ1-4; D not resolved. The V end was cut by 0 bases, the J end by 14 bases, with 14 bases between. CDR1 is SGHDT and CDR2 is YYEEEE in the germline V gene. The CDR3 is 13 amino acids. This chain's CDR3 is CASSLGSTSGLFF. DNA for the CDR3: TGTGCCAGCAGCTTGGGGTCGACTTCGGGGCTGTTTTTT.

There are many counts of this clonotype. The chain couples TRBV5-1 to TRBJ2-7; D possibly corresponds to TRBD1 (6 bases). The CDR3 sequence is 15 residues long. The V end lost 4 bases, the J end lost 2 bases, and 16 bases lay between the germline ends. Germline CDR1 SGHRS, CDR2 YFSETQ. This CDR3 is CASSAGTRDTYEQYF. CDR3 in DNA: TGCGCCAGCAGCGCCGGGACAAGGGACACCTACGAGCAGTACTTC.

The chain uses TRBV29-1 and TRBJ2-1; 8 nucleotides match TRBD2. The length of the CDR3 is 13 residues. CDR1 is SQVTM and CDR2 is ANQGSEA in the germline V gene. V gave up 4 bases and J gave up 4 bases; unmatched junction bases: 3. CDR3 amino acids: CSVVAGTYNEQFF. The CDR3 DNA reads as TGCAGCGTTGTAGCGGGAACATACAATGAGCAGTTCTTC.

V gene TRBV20-1 combines with J gene TRBJ2-7; tentative D call: TRBD2 (7 bases). This CDR3 spans 11 amino acids. V dropped 6 bases and J dropped 12 bases, with 18 bases sitting between them. CDR1 DFQATT and CDR2 SNEGSKA come from the germline V gene (reference sequence). DNA for the CDR3: TGCAGTGCCTCCACGACGGGGGGCCTGTACTTC. The encoded protein is CSASTTGGLYF.

CDR3 coding DNA: TGTGCCAGCAGTCAGTTCATCTACGAGCAGTACTTC. Its translation is CASSQFIYEQYF. The V gene is TRBV6-6, the J gene TRBJ2-7; D not resolved. The V end was cut by 5 bases, the J end by 3 bases, with 8 bases between. Germline V CDR1 and CDR2: MNHNY, SVGAGI (reference sequence). CDR3 length: 12 amino acids.